These 11 T cell receptor beta chains were sequenced from one sample in a study of T cells after yellow fever vaccination. TCRdb called the 5' RACE reads again in MiXCR, with one record for every CDR3 protein. The profile shows a few hundred thousand distinct CDR3 sequences, 3% to 4.5% of them singletons. Specimen: PBMCs, collected 5 days after the yellow fever booster vaccination. The receptor source for this set is a man younger than 35 who received the YFV17D yellow fever vaccine.

This clonotype has a handful of counts. V gene TRBV7-3 combines with J gene TRBJ2-2; perhaps D is TRBD1 or TRBD2 (6 bases each). This CDR3 region has 15 residues. Per the germline V gene, CDR1 is SGHTA and CDR2 is FQGTGA. Trimming shortened V by 5 bases and J by 4 bases, and 14 bases separated the two germline ends. CDR3 protein: CASSPTGRTTGELFF. The CDR3 DNA reads as TGTGCCAGCAGCCCTACAGGGAGGACCACCGGGGAGCTGTTTTTT.

This clonotype was observed a handful of times. V and J are TRBV5-6 and TRBJ1-2; D remains ambiguous. Germline V gene data show CDR1 as SGHDT and CDR2 as YYEEEE. This CDR3 contains 14 residues. Between the trimmed V and J ends, which lost 5 bases and 1 base, there was a span of 12 bases. In DNA form, the CDR3 reads TGTGCCAGCAGTCCCGGGCCCTATAACTATGGCTACACCTTC. Translation gives CASSPGPYNYGYTF.

The sample holds many counts of this clonotype. This chain joins TRBV4-1 and TRBJ2-4; D is ambiguous. The CDR3 covers 16 residues. CDR1 is MGHRA and CDR2 is YSYEKL in the germline V gene. The V end lost 4 bases, the J end lost 0 bases, and 13 bases lay between the germline ends. CDR3 amino acids: CASSLIYGLAKNIQYF. The CDR3 DNA reads TGCGCCAGCAGCCTAATTTATGGTCTAGCCAAAAACATTCAGTACTTC.

This chain links TRBV7-2 with TRBJ2-5; TRBD1 agrees at 7 bases. The CDR3 loop spans 15 amino acids. The germline gives CDR1 SGHTA, CDR2 FQGNSA. V gave up 3 bases and J gave up 4 bases; unmatched junction bases: 8. The DNA for the CDR3 is TGTGCCAGCAGCTTCGTCGGAACAGGGGCAGAGACCCAGTACTTC. Protein sequence: CASSFVGTGAETQYF. The whole variable domain, remainder taken from reference TRBV7-2 and TRBJ2-5, is GAGVSQSPSNKVTEKGKDVELRCDPISGHTALYWYRQSLGQGLEFLIYFQGNSAPDKSGLPSDRFSAERTGGSVSTLTIQRTQQEDSAVYLCASSFVGTGAETQYFGPGTRLLVL.

This clonotype was seen at least ten times. The V and J genes are TRBV4-1 and TRBJ2-1, with D tentatively TRBD1 (5 bases). Germline V gene data show CDR1 as MGHRA and CDR2 as YSYEKL. Trimming removed 8 bases at V and 5 bases at J, with 13 bases between. The CDR3 runs 13 residues. In nucleotides, the CDR3 is TGCGCCAGCGGACGGACATCTGACAATGAGCAGTTCTTC. Amino acids: CASGRTSDNEQFF.

This clonotype came up a few times. The CDR3 loop is CASSAGEGPHYEQYV. The CDR3 DNA reads TGTGCCAGCTCAGCCGGAGAGGGACCCCACTACGAGCAGTACGTC. This rearrangement joins TRBV18 to TRBJ2-7; D may correspond to TRBD1 or TRBD2 (5 bases each). CDR1 KGHSH and CDR2 LQKENI come from the germline V gene. The V and J ends lost 5 bases and 3 bases respectively, with 17 bases between them. There are 15 residues in the CDR3.

This clonotype has at least ten counts. The chain has TRBV12-3 or TRBV12-4 and TRBJ2-1, with 8 bases fitting TRBD1. The CDR3 runs 15 residues. V shed 2 bases and J 8 bases; nucleotides not matched to a gene: 8. CDR3: CASSLLAGGKDEQFF. DNA of the CDR3: TGTGCCAGCAGTTTATTGGCAGGGGGCAAGGATGAGCAGTTCTTC.

This clonotype was seen a few times. V usage is TRBV7-8 and J usage is TRBJ1-6; 9 bases match TRBD1. Germline assignment: CDR1 SGHVS and CDR2 FQNEAQ. This CDR3 spans 16 amino acids. V lost 5 bases, J lost 2 bases, and 4 bases stayed unmatched. CDR3 region: CASSGTGSPYNSPLHF. CDR3 nucleotides: TGTGCCAGCAGCGGGACAGGGAGCCCCTATAATTCACCCCTCCACTTT.

This clonotype was recorded a few times. The gene calls are TRBV29-1 and TRBJ1-2, with D unresolved. The germline gives CDR1 SQVTM, CDR2 ANQGSEA. This CDR3 contains 12 residues. V gave up 7 bases and J gave up 2 bases, with 11 bases separating them. CDR3 sequence: CSAATGNYGYTF. CDR3 bases: TGCAGCGCCGCCACGGGAAACTATGGCTACACCTTC.

In its sample, this clonotype was seen a few times. The chain is built from TRBV6-1 and TRBJ1-6; TRBD1 is a possible D gene (5 bases). Germline CDR1 MNHNS, CDR2 SASEGT. Trimming took off 3 bases at V and 7 bases at J, with 7 bases between the two ends. The CDR3 loop spans 13 amino acids. The CDR3 region is CASSERDNSPLHF. The CDR3 DNA follows: TGTGCCAGCAGTGAGAGGGACAATTCACCCCTCCACTTT.

CDR3: CAIKEGQGDYEQYF. In DNA, the CDR3 is TGTGCCATCAAGGAGGGACAGGGGGACTACGAGCAGTACTTC. The chain joins TRBV10-3 to TRBJ2-7; the match to TRBD1 covers 11 bases. V trimming: 7 bases; J trimming: 3 bases; junction bases outside the gene matches: 5. CDR3 length: 14 residues. Looked up from germline, CDR1 is ENHRY and CDR2 is SYGVKD.